This record looks at one T cell receptor beta chain sequence and its context. Its antigen is currently unknown. The CDR3 loop spans 15 amino acids. Per the germline V gene, CDR1 is SGHDN and CDR2 is FVKESK. The sample originates from a study of siplizumab effects on memory and regulatory T cells. Study observations and caveats: Naive T cells were seen as more diverse than memory cells and as major alloresponse contributors.

Sequencing used immunoSEQ multiplex PCR; TCRdb keeps in-frame clones, though not all of them. The sample has roughly 64,000 clones, approximately 97% seen once; the top ten hold roughly 0.1%. The chain links TRBV14 to TRBJ2-5; 12 bases align to TRBD2. The DNA end favors TRBJ2-7, so the J call may be wrong. Sequenced input: naive CD8+ T cells sorted from blood. The clonotype was recovered from a human donor in good health. The CDR3 DNA sequence: TGTGCCAGCAGCCAAGATCGACTAGCGGGGGTCGAGCAGTACTTC. It codes for CASSQDRLAGVEQYF.